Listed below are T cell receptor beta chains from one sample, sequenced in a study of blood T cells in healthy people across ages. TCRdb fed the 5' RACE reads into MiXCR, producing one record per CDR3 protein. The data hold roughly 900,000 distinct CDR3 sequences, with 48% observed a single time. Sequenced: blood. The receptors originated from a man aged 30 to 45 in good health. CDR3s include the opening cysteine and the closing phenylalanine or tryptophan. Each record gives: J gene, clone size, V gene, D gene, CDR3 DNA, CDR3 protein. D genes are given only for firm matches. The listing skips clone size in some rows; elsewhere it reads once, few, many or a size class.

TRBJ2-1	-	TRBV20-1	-	TGCAGTGCTAGCTGGGGGCATGAGCAGTTCTTC	CSASWGHEQFF
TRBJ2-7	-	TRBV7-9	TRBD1	TGTGCCAGCAGCTTAGCGAACAGGGGGAACGAGCAGTACTTC	CASSLANRGNEQYF
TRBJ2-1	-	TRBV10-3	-	TGTGCCATCAGTGGGCAGGGGCCTCCCTACAATGAGCAGTTCTTC	CAISGQGPPYNEQFF
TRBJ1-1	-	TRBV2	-	TGTGCCAGCAGACAAGACAGCCGAGGCGCTGAAGCTTTCTTT	CASRQDSRGAEAFF
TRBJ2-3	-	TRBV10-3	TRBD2	TGTGCCATCAGTGAGTTCCAGCGGGAAAGCACAGATACGCAGTATTTT	CAISEFQRESTDTQYF
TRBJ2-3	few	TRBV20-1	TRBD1	TGCAGTGCCCAGACAGGGGCAGATACGCAGTATTTT	CSAQTGADTQYF
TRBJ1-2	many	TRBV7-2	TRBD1	TGTGCCAGCAGCTTAGCCAACAGGGGCCTTTATGGCTACACCTTC	CASSLANRGLYGYTF
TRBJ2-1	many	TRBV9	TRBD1	TGTGCCAGCAGCCCGGGACAGGGGGGGGGGAATGAGCAGTTCTTC	CASSPGQGGGNEQFF
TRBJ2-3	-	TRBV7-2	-	TGTGCCAGAAGCTTCTTTTCAGATACGCAGTATTTT	CARSFFSDTQYF
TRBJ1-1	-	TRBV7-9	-	TGTGCCAGCACCCACGAAGTGAGCACTGAAGCTTTCTTT	CASTHEVSTEAFF
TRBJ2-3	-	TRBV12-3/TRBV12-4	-	TGTGCCAGCAGTTCCATACTAGCCTTAAGCACAGATACGCAGTATTTT	CASSSILALSTDTQYF
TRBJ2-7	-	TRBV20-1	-	TGCAGTGCTAGATCTAGCTCCCACGAGCAGTACTTC	CSARSSSHEQYF